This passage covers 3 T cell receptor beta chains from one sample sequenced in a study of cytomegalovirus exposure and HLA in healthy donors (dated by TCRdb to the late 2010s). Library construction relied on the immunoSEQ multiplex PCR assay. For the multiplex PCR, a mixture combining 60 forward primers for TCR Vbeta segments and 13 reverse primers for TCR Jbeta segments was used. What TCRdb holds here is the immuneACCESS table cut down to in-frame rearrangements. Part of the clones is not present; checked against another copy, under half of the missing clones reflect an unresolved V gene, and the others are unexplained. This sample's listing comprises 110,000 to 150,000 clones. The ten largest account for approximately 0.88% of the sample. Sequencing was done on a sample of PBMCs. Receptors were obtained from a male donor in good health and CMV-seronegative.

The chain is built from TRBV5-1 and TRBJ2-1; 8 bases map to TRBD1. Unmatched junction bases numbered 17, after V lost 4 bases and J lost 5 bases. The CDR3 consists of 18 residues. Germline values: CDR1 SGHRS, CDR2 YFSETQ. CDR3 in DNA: TGCGCCAGCAGCGGAACAGGGGGTGGAGTCCCCCCCGACAATGAGCAGTTCTTC. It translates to CASSGTGGGVPPDNEQFF. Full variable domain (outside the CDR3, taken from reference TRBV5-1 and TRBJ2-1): KAGVTQTPRYLIKTRGQQVTLSCSPISGHRSVSWYQQTPGQGLQFLFEYFSETQRNKGNFPGRFSGRQFSNSRSEMNVSTLELGDSALYLCASSGTGGGVPPDNEQFFGPGTRLTVL.

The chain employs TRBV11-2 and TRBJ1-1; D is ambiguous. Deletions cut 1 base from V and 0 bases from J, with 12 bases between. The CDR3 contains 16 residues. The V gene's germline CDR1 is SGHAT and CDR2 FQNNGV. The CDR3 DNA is TGTGCCAGCAGCTTAGTTGGGAGAAACCTGAACACTGAAGCTTTCTTT. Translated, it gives CASSLVGRNLNTEAFF.

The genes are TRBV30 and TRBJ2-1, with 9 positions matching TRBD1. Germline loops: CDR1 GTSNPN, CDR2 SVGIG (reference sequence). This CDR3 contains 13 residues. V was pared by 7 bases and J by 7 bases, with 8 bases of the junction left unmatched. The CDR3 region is CALSRDRANEQFF. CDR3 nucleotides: TGTGCCTTATCCCGGGACAGGGCAAATGAGCAGTTCTTC.